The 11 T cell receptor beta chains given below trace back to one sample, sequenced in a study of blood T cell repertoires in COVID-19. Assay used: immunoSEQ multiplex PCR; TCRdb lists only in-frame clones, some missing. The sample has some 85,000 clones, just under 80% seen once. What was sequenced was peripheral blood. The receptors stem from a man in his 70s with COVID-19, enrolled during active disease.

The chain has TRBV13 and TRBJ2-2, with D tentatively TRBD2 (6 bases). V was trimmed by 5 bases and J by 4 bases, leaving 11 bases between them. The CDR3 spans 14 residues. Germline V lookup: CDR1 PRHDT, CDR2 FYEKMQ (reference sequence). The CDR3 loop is CASSRTEGTGELFF. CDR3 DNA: TGTGCCAGCAGCCGCACGGAGGGCACCGGGGAGCTGTTTTTT.

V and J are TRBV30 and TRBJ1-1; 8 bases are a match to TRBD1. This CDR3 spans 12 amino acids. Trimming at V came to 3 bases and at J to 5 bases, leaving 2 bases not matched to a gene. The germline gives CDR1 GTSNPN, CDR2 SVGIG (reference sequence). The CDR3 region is CAWSGDRTEAFF. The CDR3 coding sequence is TGTGCCTGGAGCGGGGACAGGACTGAAGCTTTCTTT.

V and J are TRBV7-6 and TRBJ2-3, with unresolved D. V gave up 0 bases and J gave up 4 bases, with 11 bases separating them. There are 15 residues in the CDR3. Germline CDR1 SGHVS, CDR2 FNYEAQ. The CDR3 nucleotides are TGTGCCAGCAGCTTAGCGTTGGAGCCCCCAGATACGCAGTATTTT. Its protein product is CASSLALEPPDTQYF.

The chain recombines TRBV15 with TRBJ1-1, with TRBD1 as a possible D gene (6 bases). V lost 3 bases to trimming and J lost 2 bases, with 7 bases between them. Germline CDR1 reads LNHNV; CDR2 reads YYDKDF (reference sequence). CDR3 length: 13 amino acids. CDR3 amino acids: CATSRDSNTEAFF. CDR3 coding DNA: TGTGCCACCAGCAGGGACAGTAACACTGAAGCTTTCTTT.

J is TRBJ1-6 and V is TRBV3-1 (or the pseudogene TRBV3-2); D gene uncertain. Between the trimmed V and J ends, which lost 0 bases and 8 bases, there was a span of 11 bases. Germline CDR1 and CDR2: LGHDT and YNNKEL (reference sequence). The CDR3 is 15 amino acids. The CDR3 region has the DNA TGTGCCAGCAGCCAAGATTGGGCGATGGATTCACCCCTCCACTTT. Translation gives CASSQDWAMDSPLHF.

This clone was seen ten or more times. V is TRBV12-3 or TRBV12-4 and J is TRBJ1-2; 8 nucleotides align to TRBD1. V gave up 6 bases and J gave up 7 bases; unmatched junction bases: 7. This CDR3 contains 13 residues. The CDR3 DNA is TGTGCCAGCAGGTGGACAGGGTTCGGTGGCTACACCTTC. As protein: CASRWTGFGGYTF.

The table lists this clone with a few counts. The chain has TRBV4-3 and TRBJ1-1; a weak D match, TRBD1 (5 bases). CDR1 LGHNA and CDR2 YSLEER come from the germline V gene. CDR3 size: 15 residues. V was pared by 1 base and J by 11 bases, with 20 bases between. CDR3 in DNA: TGCGCCAGCAGCCAAGGTGGAGGGGTCGAGGGCGAGGCTTTCTTT. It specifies CASSQGGGVEGEAFF.

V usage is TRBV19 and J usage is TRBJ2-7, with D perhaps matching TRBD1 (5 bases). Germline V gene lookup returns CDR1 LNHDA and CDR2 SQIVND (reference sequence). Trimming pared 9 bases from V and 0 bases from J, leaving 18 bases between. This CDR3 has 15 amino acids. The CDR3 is CASRTTDRASYEQYF. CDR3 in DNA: TGTGCCAGCCGTACTACCGACAGAGCCTCCTACGAGCAGTACTTC.

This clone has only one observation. CDR3 in amino acids: CASGPRQGLGTEAFF. CDR3 DNA: TGTGCCAGCGGCCCACGACAGGGTTTGGGCACTGAAGCTTTCTTT. The rearrangement uses TRBV7-2 and TRBJ1-1; 7 nucleotides match TRBD1. Trimming at V came to 8 bases and at J to 4 bases, leaving 13 bases not matched to a gene. This CDR3 is 15 amino acids long. Germline CDR1 is SGHTA and CDR2 is FQGNSA.

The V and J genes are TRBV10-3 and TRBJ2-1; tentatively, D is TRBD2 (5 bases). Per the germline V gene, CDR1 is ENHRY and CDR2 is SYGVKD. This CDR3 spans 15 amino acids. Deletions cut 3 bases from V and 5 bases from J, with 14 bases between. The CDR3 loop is CAISDMGRGNNEQFF. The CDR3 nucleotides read TGTGCCATCAGTGATATGGGGAGAGGGAACAATGAGCAGTTCTTC.

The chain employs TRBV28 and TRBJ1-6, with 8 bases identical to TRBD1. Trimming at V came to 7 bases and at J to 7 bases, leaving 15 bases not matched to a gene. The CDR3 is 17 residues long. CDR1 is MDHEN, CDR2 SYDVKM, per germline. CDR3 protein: CASNFGAGGISNSPLHF. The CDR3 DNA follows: TGTGCCAGCAATTTTGGGGCAGGGGGCATCTCGAATTCACCCCTCCACTTT.